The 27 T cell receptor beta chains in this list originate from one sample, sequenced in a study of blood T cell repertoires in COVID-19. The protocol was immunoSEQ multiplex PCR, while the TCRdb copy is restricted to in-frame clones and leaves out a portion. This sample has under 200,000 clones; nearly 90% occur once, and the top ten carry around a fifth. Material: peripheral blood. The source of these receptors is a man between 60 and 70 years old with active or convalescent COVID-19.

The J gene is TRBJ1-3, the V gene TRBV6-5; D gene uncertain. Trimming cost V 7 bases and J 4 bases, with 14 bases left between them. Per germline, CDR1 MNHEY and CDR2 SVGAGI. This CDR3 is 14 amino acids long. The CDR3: CASTGNRRGNTIYF. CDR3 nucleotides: TGTGCCAGCACAGGAAACAGACGCGGAAACACCATATATTTT.

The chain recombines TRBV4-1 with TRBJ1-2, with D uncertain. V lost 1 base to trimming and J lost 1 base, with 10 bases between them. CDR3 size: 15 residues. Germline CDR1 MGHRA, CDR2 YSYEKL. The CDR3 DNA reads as TGCGCCAGCAGCCAAGGCGGAACAAGTAACTATGGCTACACCTTC. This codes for CASSQGGTSNYGYTF.

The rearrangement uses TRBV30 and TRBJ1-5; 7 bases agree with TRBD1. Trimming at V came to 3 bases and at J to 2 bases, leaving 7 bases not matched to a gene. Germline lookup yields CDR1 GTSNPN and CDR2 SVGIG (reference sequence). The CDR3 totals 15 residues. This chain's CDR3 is CAWRIAGTGNQPQHF. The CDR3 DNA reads TGTGCCTGGAGAATTGCAGGGACAGGCAATCAGCCCCAGCATTTT.

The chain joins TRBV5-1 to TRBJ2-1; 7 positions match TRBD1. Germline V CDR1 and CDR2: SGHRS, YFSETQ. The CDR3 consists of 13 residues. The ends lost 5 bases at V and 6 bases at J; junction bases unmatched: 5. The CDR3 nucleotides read TGCGCCAGCAGTGGGACAGAAGCCAATGAGCAGTTCTTC. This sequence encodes CASSGTEANEQFF.

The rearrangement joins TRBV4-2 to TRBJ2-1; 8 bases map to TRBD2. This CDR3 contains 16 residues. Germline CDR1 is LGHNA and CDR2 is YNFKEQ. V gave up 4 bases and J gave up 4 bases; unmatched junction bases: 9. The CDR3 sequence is CASSLKVLAAYNEQFF. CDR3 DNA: TGTGCCAGCAGCCTCAAAGTACTAGCGGCTTACAATGAGCAGTTCTTC.

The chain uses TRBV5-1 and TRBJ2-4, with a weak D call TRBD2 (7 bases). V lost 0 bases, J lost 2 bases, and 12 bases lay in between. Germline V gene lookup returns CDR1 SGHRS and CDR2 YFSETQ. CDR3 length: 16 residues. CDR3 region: CASSLGGGATKNIQYF. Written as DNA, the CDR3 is TGCGCCAGCAGCTTGGGTGGGGGGGCCACCAAAAACATTCAGTACTTC.

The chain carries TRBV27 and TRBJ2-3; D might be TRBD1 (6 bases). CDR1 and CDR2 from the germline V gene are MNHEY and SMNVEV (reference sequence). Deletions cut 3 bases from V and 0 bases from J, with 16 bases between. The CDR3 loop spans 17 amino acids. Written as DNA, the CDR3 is TGTGCCAGCAGTTTCTCCTTCAGGACAGATAGCACAGATACGCAGTATTTT. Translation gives CASSFSFRTDSTDTQYF.

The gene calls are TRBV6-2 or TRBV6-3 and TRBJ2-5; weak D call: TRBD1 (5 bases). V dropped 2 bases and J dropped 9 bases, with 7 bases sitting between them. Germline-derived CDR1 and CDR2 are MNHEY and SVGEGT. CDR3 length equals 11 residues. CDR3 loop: CASSYGAAQYF. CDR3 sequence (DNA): TGTGCCAGCAGTTACGGGGCAGCCCAGTACTTC.

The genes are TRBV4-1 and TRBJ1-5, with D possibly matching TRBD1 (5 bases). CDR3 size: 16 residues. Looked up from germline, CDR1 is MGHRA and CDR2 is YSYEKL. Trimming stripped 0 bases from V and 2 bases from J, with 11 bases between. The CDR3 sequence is CASSQDGSGGNQPQHF. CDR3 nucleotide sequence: TGCGCCAGCAGCCAAGATGGTTCGGGGGGCAATCAGCCCCAGCATTTT.

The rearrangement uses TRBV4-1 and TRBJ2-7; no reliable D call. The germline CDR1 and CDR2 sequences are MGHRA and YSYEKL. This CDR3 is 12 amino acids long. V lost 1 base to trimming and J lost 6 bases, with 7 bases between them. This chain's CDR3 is CASSQAGSEQYF. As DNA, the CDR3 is TGCGCCAGCAGCCAAGCAGGAAGCGAGCAGTACTTC.

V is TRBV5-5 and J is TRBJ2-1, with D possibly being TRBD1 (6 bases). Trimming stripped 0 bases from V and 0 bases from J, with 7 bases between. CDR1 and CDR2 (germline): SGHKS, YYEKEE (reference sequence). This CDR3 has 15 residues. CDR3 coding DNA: TGTGCCAGCAGCTTGGAGGGGGTCTCCTACAATGAGCAGTTCTTC. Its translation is CASSLEGVSYNEQFF. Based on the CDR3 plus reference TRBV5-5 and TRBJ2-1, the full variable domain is DAGVTQSPTHLIKTRGQQVTLRCSPISGHKSVSWYQQVLGQGPQFIFQYYEKEERGRGNFPDRFSARQFPNYSSELNVNALLLGDSALYLCASSLEGVSYNEQFFGPGTRLTVL.

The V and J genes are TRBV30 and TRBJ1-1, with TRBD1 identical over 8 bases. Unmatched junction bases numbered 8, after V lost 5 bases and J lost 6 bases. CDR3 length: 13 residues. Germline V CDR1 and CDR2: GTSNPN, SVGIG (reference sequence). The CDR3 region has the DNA TGTGCCTGGGACAGGGGTGTGGGGGCTGAAGCTTTCTTT. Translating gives CAWDRGVGAEAFF.

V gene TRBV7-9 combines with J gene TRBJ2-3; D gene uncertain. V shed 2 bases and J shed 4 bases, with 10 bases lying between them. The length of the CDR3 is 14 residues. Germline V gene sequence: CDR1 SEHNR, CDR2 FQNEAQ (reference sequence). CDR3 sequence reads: CASSLTQSADTQYF. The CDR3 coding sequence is TGTGCCAGCAGCTTAACCCAGAGCGCAGATACGCAGTATTTT.

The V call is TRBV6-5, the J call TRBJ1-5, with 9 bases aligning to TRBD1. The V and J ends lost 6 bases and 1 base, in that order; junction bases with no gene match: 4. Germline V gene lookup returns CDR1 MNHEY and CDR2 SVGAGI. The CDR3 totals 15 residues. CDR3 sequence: CASRLGQGSNQPQHF. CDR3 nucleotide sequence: TGTGCCAGCAGACTGGGACAGGGCAGCAATCAGCCCCAGCATTTT.

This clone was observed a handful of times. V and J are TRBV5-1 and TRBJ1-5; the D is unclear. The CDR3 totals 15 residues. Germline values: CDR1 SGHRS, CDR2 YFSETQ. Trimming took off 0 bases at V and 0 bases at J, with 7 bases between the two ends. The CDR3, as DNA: TGCGCCAGCAGCTTGGCTCCAGTTAGCAATCAGCCCCAGCATTTT. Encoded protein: CASSLAPVSNQPQHF. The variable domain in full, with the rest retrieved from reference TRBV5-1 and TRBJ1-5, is KAGVTQTPRYLIKTRGQQVTLSCSPISGHRSVSWYQQTPGQGLQFLFEYFSETQRNKGNFPGRFSGRQFSNSRSEMNVSTLELGDSALYLCASSLAPVSNQPQHFGDGTRLSIL.

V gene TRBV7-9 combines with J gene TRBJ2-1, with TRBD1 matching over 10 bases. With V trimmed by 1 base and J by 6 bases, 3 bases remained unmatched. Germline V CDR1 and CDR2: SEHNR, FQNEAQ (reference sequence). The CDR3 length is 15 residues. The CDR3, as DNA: TGTGCCAGCAGCTTAGGGACAGGGGGGCTCAATGAGCAGTTCTTC. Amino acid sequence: CASSLGTGGLNEQFF.

The CDR3 bases are TGTGCCAGCAGTGAACTAGCGGGGGGGGGCACAGATACGCAGTATTTT. Amino acids: CASSELAGGGTDTQYF. The chain recombines TRBV2 with TRBJ2-3, with 12 bases that match TRBD2. Trimming cost V 2 bases and J 1 base; bases outside gene matches: 1. This CDR3 has 16 amino acids. CDR1 is SNHLY and CDR2 is FYNNEI in the germline V gene.

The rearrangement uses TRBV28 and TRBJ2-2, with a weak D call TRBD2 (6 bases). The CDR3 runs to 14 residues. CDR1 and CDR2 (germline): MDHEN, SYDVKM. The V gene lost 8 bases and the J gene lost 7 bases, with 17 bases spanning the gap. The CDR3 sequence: CASRLGGWVGELFF. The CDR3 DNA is TGTGCCAGCCGCCTCGGGGGATGGGTCGGGGAGCTGTTTTTT.

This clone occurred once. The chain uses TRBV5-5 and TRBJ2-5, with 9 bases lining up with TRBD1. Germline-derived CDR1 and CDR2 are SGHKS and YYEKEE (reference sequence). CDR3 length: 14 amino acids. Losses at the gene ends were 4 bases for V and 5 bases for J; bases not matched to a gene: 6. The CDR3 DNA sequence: TGTGCCAGCAGCCCGGGACAGGGTGGCGAGACCCAGTACTTC. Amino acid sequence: CASSPGQGGETQYF.

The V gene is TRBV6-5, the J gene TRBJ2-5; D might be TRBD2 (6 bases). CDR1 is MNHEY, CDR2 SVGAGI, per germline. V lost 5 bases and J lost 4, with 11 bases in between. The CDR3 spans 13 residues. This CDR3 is CASSRDSGETQYF. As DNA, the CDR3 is TGTGCCAGCAGTAGGGACTCCGGAGAGACCCAGTACTTC.

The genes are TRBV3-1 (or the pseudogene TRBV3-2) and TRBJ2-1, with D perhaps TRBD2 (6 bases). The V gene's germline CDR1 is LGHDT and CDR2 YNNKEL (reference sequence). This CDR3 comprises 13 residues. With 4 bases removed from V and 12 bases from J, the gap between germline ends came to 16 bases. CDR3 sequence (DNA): TGTGCCAGCAGCCTGCGGGACTTGGGAGTGCAGTTCTTC. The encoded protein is CASSLRDLGVQFF.

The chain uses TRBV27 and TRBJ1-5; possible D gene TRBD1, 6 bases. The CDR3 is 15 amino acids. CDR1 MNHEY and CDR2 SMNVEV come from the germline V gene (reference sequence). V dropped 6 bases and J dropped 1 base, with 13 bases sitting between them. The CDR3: CASSPTGYSNQPQHF. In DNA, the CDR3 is TGTGCCAGCAGCCCCACAGGGTACAGCAATCAGCCCCAGCATTTT.

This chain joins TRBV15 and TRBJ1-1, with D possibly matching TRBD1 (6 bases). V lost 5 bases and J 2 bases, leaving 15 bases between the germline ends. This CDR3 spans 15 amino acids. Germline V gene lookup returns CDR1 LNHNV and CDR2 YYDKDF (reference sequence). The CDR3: CATSLIPQGNTEAFF. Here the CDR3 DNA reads TGTGCCACCAGCCTCATCCCACAGGGAAACACTGAAGCTTTCTTT.

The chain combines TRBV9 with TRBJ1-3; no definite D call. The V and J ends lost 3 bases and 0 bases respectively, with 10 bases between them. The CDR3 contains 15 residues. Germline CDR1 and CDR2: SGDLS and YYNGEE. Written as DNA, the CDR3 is TGTGCCAGCAGCGAACATGCAAGCTCTGGAAACACCATATATTTT. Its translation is CASSEHASSGNTIYF. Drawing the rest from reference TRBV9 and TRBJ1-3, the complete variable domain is DSGVTQTPKHLITATGQRVTLRCSPRSGDLSVYWYQQSLDQGLQFLIQYYNGEERAKGNILERFSAQQFPDLHSELNLSSLELGDSALYFCASSEHASSGNTIYFGEGSWLTVV.

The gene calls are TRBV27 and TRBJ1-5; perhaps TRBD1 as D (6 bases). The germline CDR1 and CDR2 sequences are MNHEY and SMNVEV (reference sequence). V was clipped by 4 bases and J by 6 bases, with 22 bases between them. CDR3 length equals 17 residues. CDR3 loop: CASSSLGGRIESQPQHF. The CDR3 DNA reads TGTGCCAGCAGTTCCTTGGGGGGGCGGATCGAAAGTCAGCCCCAGCATTTT.

The CDR3 sequence: CASSGTSGGANEQFF. The CDR3 nucleotides read TGTGCCAGCAGTGGCACTAGCGGGGGGGCCAATGAGCAGTTCTTC. V and J are TRBV25-1 and TRBJ2-1; 13 bases are a match to TRBD2. J was trimmed by 6 bases and V by 4 bases; bases with no gene match: 3. The germline V gene has CDR1 MGHDK and CDR2 SYGVNS. The length of the CDR3 is 15 residues.

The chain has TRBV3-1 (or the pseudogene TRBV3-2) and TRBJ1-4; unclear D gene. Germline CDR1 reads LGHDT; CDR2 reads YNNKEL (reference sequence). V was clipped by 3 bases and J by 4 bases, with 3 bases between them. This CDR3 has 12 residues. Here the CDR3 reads CASSHNNEKLFF. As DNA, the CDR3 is TGTGCCAGCAGCCACAATAATGAAAAACTGTTTTTT.